This TCR beta chain was found in a study of OX40 agonist ivuxolimab in advanced cancers. Broader study findings: The study observed clonal expansion of CD4+ and CD8+ blood T cells by week 6 at 0.1 to 3.0 mg/kg.

As for this clone: Its antigen is unidentified. The sample has other DNA sequences that encode this CDR3 too.

TCRdb's table, derived via immunoSEQ multiplex PCR, lists solely in-frame clones and lacks some. The sample has 55,000 to 65,000 clones, about 89% seen once; the top ten hold around 15%. Exclusion applied to patients with autoimmune disease history or systemic immunosuppression. CDR1 is SNHLY and CDR2 is FYNNEI in the germline V gene. Trimming pared 6 bases from V and 2 bases from J, leaving 11 bases between. The CDR3 is 14 residues long. The starting material was CD4+ or CD8+ T cells sorted from blood, obtained in a trial of the OX40 agonist ivuxolimab. V is TRBV2 and J is TRBJ1-5, with D maybe TRBD1 (5 bases). The TCR comes from an adult with an advanced solid tumor such as melanoma, head and neck, liver or kidney cancer. CDR3 nucleotide sequence: TGTGCCAGCAGCGTAGACAGAGGCAATCAGCCCCAGCATTTT. It is translated as CASSVDRGNQPQHF.